This record looks at one T cell receptor (beta chain) sequence and its context. Its cognate antigen is unknown. T cells were not sorted, and total RNA was isolated straight from whole blood. The sample originates from a study of monozygotic twins with inflammatory bowel disease. Study-level findings and limits: Repertoire similarity matched across concordant and discordant twins, perhaps owing to limited power. Healthy twins shared more clonotypes with others than IBD patients, most markedly active ones.

CDR1 and CDR2 from the germline V gene are SEHNR and FQNEAQ (reference sequence). The CDR3 totals 14 residues. From the 5' RACE reads, TCRdb lists one entry per CDR3 protein and no DNA. This table holds roughly 90,000 distinct CDR3 sequences. The chain uses TRBV7-9 and TRBJ2-7; the D call from TCRdb, TRBD2, cannot be confirmed without DNA. The source is a human donor with ulcerative colitis or Crohn's disease, or a healthy co-twin of an affected twin (not recorded which). The sample was blood. CDR3: CASSLASQLYEQYF.